This T cell receptor (beta chain) came from a study of CD8 T cells in ankylosing spondylitis. Findings of the study overall: There were earlier reports of some motif variants in reactive arthritis synovial fluid and blood. Disease-linked clones reportedly concentrated significantly in matched ankylosing spondylitis synovial fluid. Within ankylosing spondylitis blood, a TCR beta motif made up of roughly eight highly homologous variants appeared to be characteristic.

The CDR3 covers 17 residues. The germline CDR1 and CDR2 sequences are SQVTM and ANQGSEA. V dropped 7 bases and J dropped 0; count of bases not matched to a gene: 14. Using quantitative 5'-RACE with molecular barcodes, the authors made TCR beta libraries. TCRdb reprocessed the 5' RACE reads with MiXCR, giving one entry per CDR3 protein. This sample has 300,000 to 400,000 distinct CDR3 sequences, with around 20% found just once. A note on this clonotype: Its target is unknown.

The origin of this receptor is a male donor with ankylosing spondylitis or in good health (not recorded which). The chain uses TRBV29-1 and TRBJ2-1, with TRBD2 matching over 8 bases. The sequenced sample consisted of blood, either unsorted or a sorted T cell fraction (not recorded which). In DNA form, the CDR3 reads TGCAGCGCTGGTGAACTAGCGGTTGGGGACTCCTACAATGAGCAGTTCTTC. Translation gives CSAGELAVGDSYNEQFF.